This TCR beta chain was retrieved from a study of shared clonotypes between healthy human individuals. The CDR3 contains 15 residues. The V gene's germline CDR1 is GTSNPN and CDR2 SVGIG (reference sequence). Losses at the gene ends were 2 bases for V and 6 bases for J; bases not matched to a gene: 6. Original processing notes: ImmunoSEQ output lacked quality scores and full-length reads, limiting matched filtering. Using immunoSEQ multiplex PCR, the repertoire was profiled, and TCRdb retains in-frame clones only, with some absent. That table is the source of V, J and clone size, and D and trimming were worked out from the DNA. Found here are hundreds of thousands of clones, about 74% of them singletons; the top ten hold around 1.6%.

The TCR was taken from a woman aged 25 to 39 in good health. The gene calls are TRBV30 and TRBJ2-3; TRBD2 aligns across 12 bases. The specimen sequenced was memory CD4+ T cells sorted from blood. Subset here: CD45RA-negative fraction. The CDR3 spells CAWSPTSGSADTQYF. CDR3 DNA sequence: TGTGCCTGGAGTCCGACTAGCGGGAGCGCGGATACGCAGTATTTT.